The 30 T cell receptor beta chains given below trace back to one sample, sequenced in a study of T cells after yellow fever vaccination. Each CDR3 protein gets one entry after TCRdb re-called the 5' RACE reads with MiXCR. The repertoire has 500,000 to 650,000 distinct CDR3 sequences, about 12% of them found once; the top ten carry more than 13%. This sample comprised PBMCs, obtained on the day of the yellow fever booster vaccination. These TCRs come from a man aged 30 to 39 who received the YFV17D yellow fever vaccine.

The CDR3 loop is CASSPLNPYEQYF. The CDR3 bases are TGTGCCAGCAGCCCCCTTAATCCCTACGAGCAGTACTTC. V gene TRBV6-1 combines with J gene TRBJ2-7; no clear D gene. Trimming took 6 bases from V and 2 from J, leaving 11 bases between them. Germline CDR1 MNHNS, CDR2 SASEGT. CDR3 length: 13 amino acids.

A few counts support this clonotype. V is TRBV29-1 and J is TRBJ2-5, with D possibly TRBD1 on 6 matching bases. The ends were cut back, 2 bases at V and 7 bases at J, with 8 bases in the middle. Looked up from germline, CDR1 is SQVTM and CDR2 is ANQGSEA. The CDR3 totals 11 residues. The CDR3 loop reads CSVERGGTQYF. The CDR3 DNA follows: TGCAGCGTTGAAAGAGGGGGGACCCAGTACTTC.

A few counts support this clonotype. This rearrangement joins TRBV5-1 to TRBJ2-7; 7 bases are a match to TRBD2. CDR3 size: 15 residues. With 0 bases clipped from V and 6 bases from J, the junction kept 9 bases outside the gene matches. The germline V gene has CDR1 SGHRS and CDR2 YFSETQ. The CDR3 DNA follows: TGCGCCAGCAGCTTGGACGGCGGGAGCCTGCGCGAGCAGTACTTC. Amino acids: CASSLDGGSLREQYF.

This clonotype has a handful of counts. The chain uses TRBV24-1 and TRBJ2-1; TRBD2 matches at 8 bases. The V gene's germline CDR1 is KGHDR and CDR2 SFDVKD. The CDR3 runs to 16 residues. J was trimmed by 8 bases and V by 3 bases; bases with no gene match: 11. CDR3 in amino acids: CATSDPTAGDQDEQFF. The CDR3 bases are TGTGCCACCAGTGATCCGACAGCGGGGGATCAAGATGAGCAGTTCTTC.

Only a few counts were recorded for this clonotype. The chain has TRBV6-5 and TRBJ1-5, with 7 bases identical to TRBD1. The V gene's germline CDR1 is MNHEY and CDR2 SVGAGI. The CDR3 consists of 14 residues. V shed 3 bases and J 7 bases; nucleotides not matched to a gene: 6. The CDR3 DNA reads as TGTGCCAGCAGTTATTCGAGACAGGGACAGCCCCAGCATTTT. Translating gives CASSYSRQGQPQHF.

The chain recombines TRBV7-6 with TRBJ2-2; the D gene could be TRBD1 or TRBD2 (5 bases each). This CDR3 contains 17 residues. Trimming took 1 base from V and 7 from J, leaving 19 bases between them. The germline V gene encodes CDR1 SGHVS and CDR2 FNYEAQ. CDR3 nucleotide sequence: TGTGCCAGCAGCTTAGGGGGGTACAAACGGTTCAACGGGGAGCTGTTTTTT. Its translation: CASSLGGYKRFNGELFF.

This clonotype was found a few times. The chain joins TRBV6-2 or TRBV6-3 to TRBJ2-3; D is perhaps TRBD1 or TRBD2 (5 bases each). Trimming shortened V by 2 bases and J by 4 bases, and 13 bases separated the two germline ends. CDR1 is MNHEY and CDR2 is SVGEGT in the germline V gene. The CDR3 sequence is 15 residues long. The CDR3 DNA is TGTGCCAGCAGTTACCCGGGACGGAAGGCAGATACGCAGTATTTT. Protein product: CASSYPGRKADTQYF.

This clonotype turned up a few times. V usage is TRBV12-3 or TRBV12-4 and J usage is TRBJ2-1, with D maybe TRBD1 (5 bases). Trimming took 2 bases from V and 10 from J, leaving 12 bases between them. The CDR3 totals 13 residues. CDR3 residues: CASSLRRADEQFF. As DNA, the CDR3 is TGTGCCAGCAGTTTACGCAGGGCGGACGAGCAGTTCTTC.

This clonotype was seen more than once but under ten times. The chain combines TRBV6-1 with TRBJ2-7; 7 positions match TRBD2. The CDR3 has 14 residues. The trim removed 11 bases at V and 1 base at J, leaving 11 bases unmatched. Germline values: CDR1 MNHNS, CDR2 SASEGT. The CDR3 region has the DNA TGTGCCGCTCAGAGGTCTAGCGGATCCTACGAGCAGTACTTC. It codes for CAAQRSSGSYEQYF.

The gene calls are TRBV11-2 and TRBJ1-4; D may be TRBD1 (6 bases). CDR3 length equals 15 residues. From germline, CDR1 is SGHAT and CDR2 FQNNGV. V dropped 4 bases and J dropped 6 bases, with 15 bases sitting between them. CDR3 in amino acids: CASSSPGHTYEKLFF. The DNA of the CDR3 is TGTGCCAGCAGCTCACCGGGACATACTTATGAAAAACTGTTTTTT.

The J gene is TRBJ2-1, the V gene TRBV7-9; 8 bases are shared with TRBD2. The germline CDR1 and CDR2 sequences are SEHNR and FQNEAQ (reference sequence). The V and J ends lost 1 base and 0 bases, in that order; junction bases with no gene match: 2. The CDR3 consists of 16 residues. CDR3 in DNA: TGTGCCAGCAGCTTAGGCGGGGGGATCTCCTACAATGAGCAGTTCTTC. Protein product: CASSLGGGISYNEQFF.

This clonotype was seen once. The rearrangement joins TRBV20-1 to TRBJ2-2, with D perhaps TRBD1 (6 bases). The germline V gene has CDR1 DFQATT and CDR2 SNEGSKA (reference sequence). The CDR3 runs 14 residues. Trimming removed 5 bases from V and 1 base from J, with 11 bases in between. Here the CDR3 DNA reads TGCAGTGCTTCACCGGGACAGAACACCGGGGAGCTGTTTTTT. This codes for CSASPGQNTGELFF.

This clonotype was counted between two and nine times. The chain links TRBV5-1 to TRBJ2-1; D may be TRBD1 (5 bases). V lost 2 bases to trimming and J lost 0 bases, with 9 bases between them. Germline loops: CDR1 SGHRS, CDR2 YFSETQ. The CDR3 spans 15 residues. This CDR3 reads CASSLQVSSYNEQFF. As DNA, the CDR3 is TGCGCCAGCAGCTTACAGGTTAGCTCCTACAATGAGCAGTTCTTC.

This clonotype was detected only a few times. The rearrangement links TRBV7-6 to TRBJ1-6, with D unresolved. The CDR3 covers 14 residues. Germline V gene sequence: CDR1 SGHVS, CDR2 FNYEAQ. Deletions cut 1 base from V and 8 bases from J, with 9 bases between. The CDR3 reads CASSLGQEYSPLHF. CDR3 nucleotides: TGTGCCAGCAGCTTAGGCCAGGAATATTCACCCCTCCACTTT.

This clonotype occurred a few times. The rearrangement links TRBV7-9 to TRBJ2-5; TRBD1 matches 9 bases. The CDR3 loop spans 14 amino acids. V gave up 6 bases and J gave up 1 base; unmatched junction bases: 3. Germline values: CDR1 SEHNR, CDR2 FQNEAQ (reference sequence). Here the CDR3 DNA reads TGTGCCAGCAGGTGGACAGGGGTCCAAGAGACCCAGTACTTC. This codes for CASRWTGVQETQYF. The full variable domain, completed using reference TRBV7-9 and TRBJ2-5, is DTGVSQNPRHKITKRGQNVTFRCDPISEHNRLYWYRQTLGQGPEFLTYFQNEAQLEKSRLLSDRFSAERPKGSFSTLEIQRTEQGDSAMYLCASRWTGVQETQYFGPGTRLLVL.

The gene calls are TRBV5-1 and TRBJ2-3; TRBD2 matches 12 bases. With 7 bases clipped from V and 5 bases from J, the junction kept 5 bases outside the gene matches. The germline CDR1 and CDR2 sequences are SGHRS and YFSETQ. The CDR3 extends over 14 amino acids. CDR3 DNA: TGCGCCAGCGGATCACTAGCGGGAGGAGATACGCAGTATTTT. Protein: CASGSLAGGDTQYF.

The chain couples TRBV2 to TRBJ1-3, with D uncertain. There are 14 residues in the CDR3. The V gene lost 4 bases and the J gene lost 4 bases, with 11 bases spanning the gap. From germline, CDR1 is SNHLY and CDR2 FYNNEI. CDR3 protein: CASSGTGRGNTIYF. In nucleotides, the CDR3 is TGTGCCAGCAGTGGAACTGGGAGAGGAAACACCATATATTTT. The full variable domain, completed using reference TRBV2 and TRBJ1-3, is EPEVTQTPSHQVTQMGQEVILRCVPISNHLYFYWYRQILGQKVEFLVSFYNNEISEKSEIFDDQFSVERPDGSNFTLKIRSTKLEDSAMYFCASSGTGRGNTIYFGEGSWLTVV.

This clonotype appeared a few times. The chain combines TRBV7-9 with TRBJ2-5, with no clear D. The germline gives CDR1 SEHNR, CDR2 FQNEAQ (reference sequence). Between the trimmed V and J ends, which lost 2 bases and 2 bases, there was a span of 12 bases. The CDR3 covers 15 residues. Here the CDR3 reads CASSLSELRQETQYF. The CDR3 coding sequence is TGTGCCAGCAGCTTATCTGAGTTAAGGCAAGAGACCCAGTACTTC.

This clonotype was seen a handful of times. The chain employs TRBV20-1 and TRBJ2-1; 10 positions agree with TRBD2. Germline trimming cut 3 bases from V and 0 bases from J; bases unmatched to any gene: 5. The CDR3 has 16 residues. Per germline, CDR1 DFQATT and CDR2 SNEGSKA (reference sequence). CDR3 residues: CSASQRGGSSYNEQFF. DNA of the CDR3: TGCAGTGCTAGCCAGCGGGGGGGTAGCTCCTACAATGAGCAGTTCTTC.

This clonotype was found a few times. J is TRBJ2-2 and V is TRBV27; 7 bases match TRBD2. The CDR3 totals 15 residues. Trimming removed 4 bases from V and 1 base from J; junction bases left unmatched: 3. Germline CDR1 and CDR2: MNHEY and SMNVEV (reference sequence). This CDR3 reads CASSSAGVNTGELFF. The CDR3 DNA reads TGTGCCAGCAGTTCGGCGGGGGTGAACACCGGGGAGCTGTTTTTT.

V usage is TRBV14 and J usage is TRBJ1-5, with a possible D match to TRBD1 (5 bases). The CDR3 loop spans 14 amino acids. Deletions cut 4 bases from V and 9 bases from J, with 16 bases between. Germline assignment: CDR1 SGHDN and CDR2 FVKESK. DNA of the CDR3: TGTGCCAGCAGCCTACGACAGCTCTTAGGGCCCCAGCATTTT. Encoded protein: CASSLRQLLGPQHF. The variable domain in full, completed from reference TRBV14 and TRBJ1-5, reads EAGVTQFPSHSVIEKGQTVTLRCDPISGHDNLYWYRRVMGKEIKFLLHFVKESKQDESGMPNNRFLAERTGGTYSTLKVQPAELEDSGVYFCASSLRQLLGPQHFGDGTRLSIL.

This clonotype was seen more than once but under ten times. The rearrangement links TRBV29-1 to TRBJ2-2, with D perhaps matching TRBD2 (6 bases). The germline V gene has CDR1 SQVTM and CDR2 ANQGSEA. Trimming removed 3 bases at V and 6 bases at J, with 20 bases between. The CDR3 is 16 residues long. As DNA, the CDR3 is TGCAGCGTTGAGGGGGGACCTACTGGGTTTCCCGGGGAGCTGTTTTTT. Its protein is CSVEGGPTGFPGELFF.

The table lists this clonotype with many counts. V is TRBV4-3 and J is TRBJ2-2; D is possibly TRBD2 (6 bases). Per the germline V gene, CDR1 is LGHNA and CDR2 is YSLEER. The germline V and J ends were trimmed by 4 bases and 4 bases, with 10 bases remaining between them. The CDR3 spans 14 residues. The CDR3 DNA sequence: TGCGCCAGCAGCCGGCAGGGAGGCACCGGGGAGCTGTTTTTT. Translated: CASSRQGGTGELFF.

This clonotype appeared a few times. CDR3: CASSFAAVTDTQYF. CDR3 DNA sequence: TGTGCCAGCAGCTTTGCGGCCGTCACAGATACGCAGTATTTT. V is TRBV7-9 and J is TRBJ2-3; D call uncertain. The CDR3 runs to 14 residues. V was cut by 3 bases and J by 2 bases, with 9 bases left in between. From germline, CDR1 is SEHNR and CDR2 FQNEAQ (reference sequence).

This chain joins TRBV5-8 and TRBJ2-5; D may be TRBD2 (5 bases). Germline V CDR1 and CDR2: SGHTS, YDEGEE. The CDR3 totals 17 residues. Trimming shortened V by 0 bases and J by 2 bases, and 17 bases separated the two germline ends. The CDR3 here is CASSLAVGSRVQETQYF. CDR3 nucleotide sequence: TGTGCCAGCAGCTTGGCCGTTGGGTCGCGGGTACAAGAGACCCAGTACTTC.

This sequence joins TRBV15 and TRBJ2-3; 7 nucleotides line up with TRBD2. Trimming at V came to 2 bases and at J to 7 bases, leaving 3 bases not matched to a gene. Germline assignment: CDR1 LNHNV and CDR2 YYDKDF (reference sequence). The CDR3 has 13 residues. CDR3 in amino acids: CATSRREVYTQYF. The CDR3 region has the DNA TGTGCCACCAGCAGACGGGAGGTCTATACGCAGTATTTT.

This clonotype was detected ten times or more. V usage is TRBV5-1 and J usage is TRBJ2-7; D perhaps matches TRBD2 (5 bases). The V and J ends lost 3 bases and 2 bases respectively, with 18 bases between them. Germline V CDR1 and CDR2: SGHRS, YFSETQ. This CDR3 region has 16 residues. Written as DNA, the CDR3 is TGCGCCAGCAGCTCCGACCGCCGTGGTAGCGCCTACGAGCAGTACTTC. Its translation is CASSSDRRGSAYEQYF.

This chain uses TRBV7-3 with TRBJ2-2; D is unclear. Trimming took 1 base from V and 7 from J, leaving 13 bases between them. This CDR3 spans 15 amino acids. Per germline, CDR1 SGHTA and CDR2 FQGTGA. The CDR3 sequence is CASSLMSRENGELFF. The CDR3 bases are TGTGCCAGCAGCTTAATGAGTCGAGAAAACGGGGAGCTGTTTTTT. Full variable domain (missing parts from reference TRBV7-3 and TRBJ2-2): GAGVSQTPSNKVTEKGKYVELRCDPISGHTALYWYRQSLGQGPEFLIYFQGTGAADDSGLPNDRFFAVRPEGSVSTLKIQRTERGDSAVYLCASSLMSRENGELFFGEGSRLTVL.

The chain employs TRBV6-5 and TRBJ1-1; unclear D gene. Germline values: CDR1 MNHEY, CDR2 SVGAGI. This CDR3 spans 14 amino acids. Trimming removed 4 bases at V and 4 bases at J, with 13 bases between. The CDR3 protein is CASSSRERATEAFF. Here the CDR3 DNA reads TGTGCCAGCAGTTCCCGGGAGAGGGCCACTGAAGCTTTCTTT.

This clonotype showed up just a few times. This chain connects TRBV5-6 to TRBJ2-7; tentatively, D is TRBD2 (5 bases). V was pared by 0 bases and J by 7 bases, with 14 bases between. Germline CDR1 SGHDT, CDR2 YYEEEE. The CDR3 totals 14 residues. The CDR3 sequence is CASSLARAPVEQYF. The CDR3 nucleotides read TGTGCCAGCAGCTTGGCGAGGGCGCCAGTGGAGCAGTACTTC.